This T cell receptor beta chain derives from a study of blood T cell repertoires in COVID-19. Study-wide background: Samples of COVID-19 (acute and convalescent) were obtained from the United States, Italy and Spain. PBMCs, B-cell-depleted T cells, or T cells provided the cDNA or gDNA that made up the material.

In the original processing: Amplification of reference gene primers provided the estimated nucleated cell counts. This table comes from immunoSEQ multiplex PCR, and its TCRdb copy is limited to in-frame clones, with some not included. V, J and clone size reflect that table, while D and trimming were determined from the DNA. The sample shows 350,000 to 450,000 clones, 85% to 90% of them seen only once. The CDR3 loop spans 17 amino acids. Germline CDR1 is SGHRS and CDR2 is YFSETQ. The V segment lost 4 bases and the J segment 4 bases; nucleotides outside the gene matches: 12. Cohort 3 donors were reported recovered after two negative PCRs, clearance, or symptom resolution.

The TCR was taken from a woman aged 25 to 39 who had recovered from COVID-19. The chain is built from TRBV5-1 and TRBJ1-4; TRBD1 matches at 8 bases. Input material: PBMCs or T cells enriched from blood (not recorded which). CDR3 protein: CASSGRTGRTINEKLFF. The CDR3 DNA reads as TGCGCCAGCAGCGGACGGACAGGGAGAACAATTAATGAAAAACTGTTTTTT.